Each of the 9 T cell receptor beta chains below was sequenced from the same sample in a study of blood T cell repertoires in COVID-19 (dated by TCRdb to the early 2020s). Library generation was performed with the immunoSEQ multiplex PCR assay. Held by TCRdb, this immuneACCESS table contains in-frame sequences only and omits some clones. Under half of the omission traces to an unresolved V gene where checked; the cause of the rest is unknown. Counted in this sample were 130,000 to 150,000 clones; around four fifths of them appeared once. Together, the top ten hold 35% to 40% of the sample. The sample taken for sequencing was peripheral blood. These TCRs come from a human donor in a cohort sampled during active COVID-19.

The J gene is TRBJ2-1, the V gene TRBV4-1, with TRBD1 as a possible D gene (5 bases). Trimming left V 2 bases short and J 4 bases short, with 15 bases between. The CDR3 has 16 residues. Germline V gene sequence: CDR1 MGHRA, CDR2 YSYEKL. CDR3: CASSQSLQANYNEQFF. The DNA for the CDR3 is TGCGCCAGCAGCCAATCCCTACAGGCTAATTACAATGAGCAGTTCTTC.

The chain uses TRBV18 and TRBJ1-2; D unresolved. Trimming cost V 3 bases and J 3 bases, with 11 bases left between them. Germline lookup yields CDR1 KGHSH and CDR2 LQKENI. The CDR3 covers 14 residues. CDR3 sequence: CASSPEGGYYGYTF. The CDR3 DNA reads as TGTGCCAGCTCACCGGAGGGAGGATACTATGGCTACACCTTC.

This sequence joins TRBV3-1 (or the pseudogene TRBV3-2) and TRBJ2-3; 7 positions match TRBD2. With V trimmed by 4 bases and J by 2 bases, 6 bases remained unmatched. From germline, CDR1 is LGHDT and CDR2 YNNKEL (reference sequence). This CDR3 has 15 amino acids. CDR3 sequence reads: CASSPPGLTTDTQYF. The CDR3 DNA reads TGTGCCAGCAGCCCTCCGGGACTAACCACAGATACGCAGTATTTT.

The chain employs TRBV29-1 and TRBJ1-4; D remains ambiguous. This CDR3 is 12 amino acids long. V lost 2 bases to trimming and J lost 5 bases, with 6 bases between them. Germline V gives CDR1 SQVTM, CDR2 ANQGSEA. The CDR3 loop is CSVEIQNEKLFF. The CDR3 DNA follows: TGCAGCGTTGAAATCCAGAATGAAAAACTGTTTTTT.

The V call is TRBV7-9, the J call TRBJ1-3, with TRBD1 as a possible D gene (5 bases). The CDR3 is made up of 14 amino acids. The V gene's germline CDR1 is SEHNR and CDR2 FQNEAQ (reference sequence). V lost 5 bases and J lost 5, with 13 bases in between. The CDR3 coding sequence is TGTGCCAGCAGCCGCCCGGACACCCGAAACACCATATATTTT. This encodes CASSRPDTRNTIYF.

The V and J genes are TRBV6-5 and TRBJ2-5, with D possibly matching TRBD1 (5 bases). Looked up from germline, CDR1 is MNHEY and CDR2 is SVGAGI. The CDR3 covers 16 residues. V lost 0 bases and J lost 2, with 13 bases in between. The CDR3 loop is CASSYSLQGLQETQYF. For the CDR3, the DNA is TGTGCCAGCAGTTACTCGCTCCAGGGCCTTCAAGAGACCCAGTACTTC.

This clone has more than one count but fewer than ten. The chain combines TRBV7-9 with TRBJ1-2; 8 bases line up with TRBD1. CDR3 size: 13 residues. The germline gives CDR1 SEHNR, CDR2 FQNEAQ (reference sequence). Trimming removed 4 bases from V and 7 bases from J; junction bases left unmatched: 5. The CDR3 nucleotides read TGTGCCAGCAGCTCCGGACAGGGTTTTGGCTACACCTTC. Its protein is CASSSGQGFGYTF.

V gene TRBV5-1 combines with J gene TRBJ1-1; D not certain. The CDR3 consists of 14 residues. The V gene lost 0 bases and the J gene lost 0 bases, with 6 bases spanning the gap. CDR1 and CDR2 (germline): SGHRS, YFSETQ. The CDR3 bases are TGCGCCAGCAGCTTGGACAGAATGAACACTGAAGCTTTCTTT. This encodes CASSLDRMNTEAFF. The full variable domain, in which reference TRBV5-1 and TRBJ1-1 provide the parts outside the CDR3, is KAGVTQTPRYLIKTRGQQVTLSCSPISGHRSVSWYQQTPGQGLQFLFEYFSETQRNKGNFPGRFSGRQFSNSRSEMNVSTLELGDSALYLCASSLDRMNTEAFFGQGTRLTVV.

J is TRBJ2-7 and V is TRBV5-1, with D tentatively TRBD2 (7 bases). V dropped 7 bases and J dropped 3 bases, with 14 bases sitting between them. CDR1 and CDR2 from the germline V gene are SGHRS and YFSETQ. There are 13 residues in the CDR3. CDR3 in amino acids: CASSGGGGYEQYF. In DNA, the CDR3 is TGCGCCAGCTCCGGGGGAGGGGGCTACGAGCAGTACTTC.